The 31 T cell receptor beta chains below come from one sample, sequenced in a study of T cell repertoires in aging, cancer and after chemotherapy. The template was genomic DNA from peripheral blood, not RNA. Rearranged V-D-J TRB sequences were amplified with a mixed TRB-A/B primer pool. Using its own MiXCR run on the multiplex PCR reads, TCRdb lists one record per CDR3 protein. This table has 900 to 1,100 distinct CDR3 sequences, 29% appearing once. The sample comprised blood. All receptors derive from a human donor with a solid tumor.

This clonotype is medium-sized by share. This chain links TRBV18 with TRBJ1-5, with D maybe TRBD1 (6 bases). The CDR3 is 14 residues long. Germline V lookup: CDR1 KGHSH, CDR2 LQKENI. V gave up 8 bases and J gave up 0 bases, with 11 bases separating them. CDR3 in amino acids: CASTETGSNQPQHF. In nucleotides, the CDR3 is TGTGCCAGCACCGAGACAGGTAGCAATCAGCCCCAGCATTTT.

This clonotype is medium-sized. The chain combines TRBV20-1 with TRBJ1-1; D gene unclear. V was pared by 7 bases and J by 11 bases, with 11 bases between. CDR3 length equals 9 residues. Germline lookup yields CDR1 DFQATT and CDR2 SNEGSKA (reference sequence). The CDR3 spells CSVPTPAFF. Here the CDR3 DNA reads TGCAGTGTCCCAACGCCGGCTTTCTTT.

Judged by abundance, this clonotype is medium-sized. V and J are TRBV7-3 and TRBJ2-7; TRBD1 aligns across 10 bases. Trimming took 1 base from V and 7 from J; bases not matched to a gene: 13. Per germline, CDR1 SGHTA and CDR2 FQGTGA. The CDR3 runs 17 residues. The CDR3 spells CASSLIGTGTGAKEQYF. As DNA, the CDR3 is TGTGCCAGCAGCTTAATCGGTACCGGGACAGGGGCTAAGGAGCAGTACTTC.

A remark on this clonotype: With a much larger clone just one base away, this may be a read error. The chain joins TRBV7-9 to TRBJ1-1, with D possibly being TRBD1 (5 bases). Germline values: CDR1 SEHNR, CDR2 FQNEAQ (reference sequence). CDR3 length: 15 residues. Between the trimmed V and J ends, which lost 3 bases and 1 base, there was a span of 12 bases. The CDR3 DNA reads TGTGCCAGCAGCTTTATAGGGACGACGAACACTGAAGCTTTCTTT. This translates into CASSFIGTTNTEAFF.

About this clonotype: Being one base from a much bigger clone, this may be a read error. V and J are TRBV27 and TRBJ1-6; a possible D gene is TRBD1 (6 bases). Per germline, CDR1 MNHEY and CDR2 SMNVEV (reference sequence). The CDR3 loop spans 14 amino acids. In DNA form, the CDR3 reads TGTGCCAGCAGTTTTTCTGGGGGCGAATCACACCTCCACTTT. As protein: CASSFSGGESHLHF.

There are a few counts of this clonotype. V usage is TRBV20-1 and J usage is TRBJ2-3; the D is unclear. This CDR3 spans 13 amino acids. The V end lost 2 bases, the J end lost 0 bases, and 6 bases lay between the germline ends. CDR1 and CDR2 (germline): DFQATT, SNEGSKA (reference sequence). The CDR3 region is CSARHYSTDTQYF. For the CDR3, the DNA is TGCAGTGCTAGACACTACAGCACAGATACGCAGTATTTT.

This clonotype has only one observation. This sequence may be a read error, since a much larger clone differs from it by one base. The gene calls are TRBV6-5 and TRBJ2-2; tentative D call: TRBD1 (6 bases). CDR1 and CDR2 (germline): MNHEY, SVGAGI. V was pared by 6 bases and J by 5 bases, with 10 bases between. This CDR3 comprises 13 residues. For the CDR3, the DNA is TGTGCCAGCAGCTTGGACAGTACCGGGGAGCTGTTTTTT. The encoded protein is CASSLDSTGELFF.

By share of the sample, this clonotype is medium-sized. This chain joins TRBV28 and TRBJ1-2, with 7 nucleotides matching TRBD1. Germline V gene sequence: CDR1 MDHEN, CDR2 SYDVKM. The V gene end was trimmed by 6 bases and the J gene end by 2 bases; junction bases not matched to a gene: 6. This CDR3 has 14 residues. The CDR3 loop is CASRPGGGNYGYTF. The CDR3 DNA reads TGTGCCAGCAGACCAGGGGGAGGAAACTATGGCTACACCTTC.

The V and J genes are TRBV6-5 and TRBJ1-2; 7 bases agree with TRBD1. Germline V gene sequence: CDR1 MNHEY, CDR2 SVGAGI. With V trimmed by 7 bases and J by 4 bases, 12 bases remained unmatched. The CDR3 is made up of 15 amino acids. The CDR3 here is CASIKRGREVYGYTF. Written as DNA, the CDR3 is TGTGCCAGCATTAAAAGGGGGCGCGAGGTCTATGGCTACACCTTC.

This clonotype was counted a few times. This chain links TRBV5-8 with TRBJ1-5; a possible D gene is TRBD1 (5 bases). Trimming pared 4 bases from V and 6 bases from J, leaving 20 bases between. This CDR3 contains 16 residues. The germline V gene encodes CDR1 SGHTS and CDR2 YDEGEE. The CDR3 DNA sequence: TGTGCCAGCAGCCGGTCCGGGAGGGGCTCGGGTCAGCCCCAGCATTTT. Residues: CASSRSGRGSGQPQHF.

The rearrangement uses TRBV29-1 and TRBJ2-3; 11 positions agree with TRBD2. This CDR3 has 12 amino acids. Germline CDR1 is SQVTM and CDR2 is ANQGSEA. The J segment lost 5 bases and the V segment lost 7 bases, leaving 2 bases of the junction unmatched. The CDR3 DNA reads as TGCAGCGGTACTAGCGGGAGAGATACGCAGTATTTT. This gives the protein CSGTSGRDTQYF.

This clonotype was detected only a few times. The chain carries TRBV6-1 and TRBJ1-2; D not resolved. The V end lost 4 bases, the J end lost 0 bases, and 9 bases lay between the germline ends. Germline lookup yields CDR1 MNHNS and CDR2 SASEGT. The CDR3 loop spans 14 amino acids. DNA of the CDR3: TGTGCCAGCAGTGCTGGCTCACCTAACTATGGCTACACCTTC. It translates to CASSAGSPNYGYTF.

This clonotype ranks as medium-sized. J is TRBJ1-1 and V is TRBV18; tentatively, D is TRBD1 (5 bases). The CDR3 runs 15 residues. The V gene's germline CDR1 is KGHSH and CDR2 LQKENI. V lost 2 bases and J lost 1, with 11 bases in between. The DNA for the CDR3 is TGTGCCAGCTCACCAAATAGGGGACCGAACACTGAAGCTTTCTTT. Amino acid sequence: CASSPNRGPNTEAFF. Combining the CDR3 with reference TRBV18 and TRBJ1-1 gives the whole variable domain NAGVMQNPRHLVRRRGQEARLRCSPMKGHSHVYWYRQLPEEGLKFMVYLQKENIIDESGMPKERFSAEFPKEGPSILRIQQVVRGDSAAYFCASSPNRGPNTEAFFGQGTRLTVV.

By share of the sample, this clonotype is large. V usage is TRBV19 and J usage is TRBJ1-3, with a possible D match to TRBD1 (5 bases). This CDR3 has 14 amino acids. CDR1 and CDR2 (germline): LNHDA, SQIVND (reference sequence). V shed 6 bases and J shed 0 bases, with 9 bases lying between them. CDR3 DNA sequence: TGTGCCAGTAGGGACACGAGCTCTGGAAACACCATATATTTT. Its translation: CASRDTSSGNTIYF. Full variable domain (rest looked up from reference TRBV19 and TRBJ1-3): DGGITQSPKYLFRKEGQNVTLSCEQNLNHDAMYWYRQDPGQGLRLIYYSQIVNDFQKGDIAEGYSVSREKKESFPLTVTSAQKNPTAFYLCASRDTSSGNTIYFGEGSWLTVV.

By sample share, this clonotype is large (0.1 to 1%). The CDR3 DNA is TGCAGTGCTCCCCTCCTAGCGGGAGGCCCGAATGAGCAGTTCTTC. It yields the protein CSAPLLAGGPNEQFF. The chain combines TRBV20-1 with TRBJ2-1; 11 bases are shared with TRBD2. Germline lookup yields CDR1 DFQATT and CDR2 SNEGSKA (reference sequence). The CDR3 spans 15 residues. J was trimmed by 7 bases and V by 5 bases; bases with no gene match: 10.

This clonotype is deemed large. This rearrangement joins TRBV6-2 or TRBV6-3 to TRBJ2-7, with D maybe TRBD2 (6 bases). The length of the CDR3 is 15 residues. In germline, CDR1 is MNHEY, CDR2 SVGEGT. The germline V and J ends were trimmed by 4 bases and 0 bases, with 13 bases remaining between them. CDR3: CASSWDSGSSYEQYF. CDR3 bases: TGTGCCAGCAGTTGGGATAGCGGTAGCTCCTACGAGCAGTACTTC.

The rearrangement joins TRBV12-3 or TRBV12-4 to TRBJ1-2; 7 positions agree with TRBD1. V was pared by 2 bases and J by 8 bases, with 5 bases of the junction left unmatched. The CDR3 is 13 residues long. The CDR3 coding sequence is TGTGCCAGCAGTTTAATAGGGGGCAGAGGCTACACCTTC. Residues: CASSLIGGRGYTF.

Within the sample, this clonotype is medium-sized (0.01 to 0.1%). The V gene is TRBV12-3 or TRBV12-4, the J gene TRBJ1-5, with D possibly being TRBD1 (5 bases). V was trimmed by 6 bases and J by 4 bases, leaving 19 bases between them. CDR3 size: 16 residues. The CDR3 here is CASSFQPGTENQPQHF. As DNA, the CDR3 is TGTGCCAGCAGCTTTCAACCCGGGACGGAGAATCAGCCCCAGCATTTT.

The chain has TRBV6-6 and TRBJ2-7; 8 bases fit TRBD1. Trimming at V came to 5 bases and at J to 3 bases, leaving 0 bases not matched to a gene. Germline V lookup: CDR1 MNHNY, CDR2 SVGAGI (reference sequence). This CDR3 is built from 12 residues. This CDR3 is CASSGQGYEQYF. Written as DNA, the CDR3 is TGTGCCAGCAGTGGACAGGGCTACGAGCAGTACTTC.

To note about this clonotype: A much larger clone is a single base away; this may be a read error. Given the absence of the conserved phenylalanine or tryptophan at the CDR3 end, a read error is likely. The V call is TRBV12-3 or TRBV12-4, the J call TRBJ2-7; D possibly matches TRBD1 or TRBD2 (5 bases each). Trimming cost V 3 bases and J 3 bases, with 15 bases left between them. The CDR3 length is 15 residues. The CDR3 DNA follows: TGTGCCAGCAGTTTGGGAGACAGTTTCAGCTACGAGCAGTACTCC. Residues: CASSLGDSFSYEQYS.

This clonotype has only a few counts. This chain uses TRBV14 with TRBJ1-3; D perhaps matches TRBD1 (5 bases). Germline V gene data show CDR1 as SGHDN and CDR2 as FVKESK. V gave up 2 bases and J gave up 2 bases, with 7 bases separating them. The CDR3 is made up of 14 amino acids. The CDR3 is CASSQRGTGNTIYF. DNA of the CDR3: TGTGCCAGCAGCCAAAGGGGAACTGGAAACACCATATATTTT.

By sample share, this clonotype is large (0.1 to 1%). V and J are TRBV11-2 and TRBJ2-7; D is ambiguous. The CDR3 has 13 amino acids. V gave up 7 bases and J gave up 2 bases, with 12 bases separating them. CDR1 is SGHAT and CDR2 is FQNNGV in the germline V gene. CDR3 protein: CASTPGPTYEQYF. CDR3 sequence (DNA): TGTGCCAGCACCCCCGGGCCGACCTACGAGCAGTACTTC. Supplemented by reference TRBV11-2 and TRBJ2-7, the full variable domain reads EAGVAQSPRYKIIEKRQSVAFWCNPISGHATLYWYQQILGQGPKLLIQFQNNGVVDDSQLPKDRFSAERLKGVDSTLKIQPAKLEDSAVYLCASTPGPTYEQYFGPGTRLTVT.

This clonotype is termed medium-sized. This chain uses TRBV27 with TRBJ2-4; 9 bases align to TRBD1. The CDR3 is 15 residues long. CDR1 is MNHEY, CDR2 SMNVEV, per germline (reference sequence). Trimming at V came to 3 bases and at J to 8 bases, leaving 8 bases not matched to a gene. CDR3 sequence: CASSFLGTGKDIQYF. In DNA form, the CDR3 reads TGTGCCAGCAGTTTCCTCGGGACAGGGAAGGACATTCAGTACTTC.

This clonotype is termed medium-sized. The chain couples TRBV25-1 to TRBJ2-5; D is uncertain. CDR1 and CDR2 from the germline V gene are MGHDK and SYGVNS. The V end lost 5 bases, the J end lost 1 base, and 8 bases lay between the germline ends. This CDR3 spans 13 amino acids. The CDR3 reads CASSIGVQETQYF. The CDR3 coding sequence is TGTGCCAGCAGTATCGGAGTCCAAGAGACCCAGTACTTC.

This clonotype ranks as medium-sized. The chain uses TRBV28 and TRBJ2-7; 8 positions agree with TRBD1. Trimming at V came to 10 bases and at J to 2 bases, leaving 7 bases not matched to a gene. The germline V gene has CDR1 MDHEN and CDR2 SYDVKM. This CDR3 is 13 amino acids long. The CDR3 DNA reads TGTGCCACCAAGAGGACAGGGACCTACGAGCAGTACTTC. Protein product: CATKRTGTYEQYF.

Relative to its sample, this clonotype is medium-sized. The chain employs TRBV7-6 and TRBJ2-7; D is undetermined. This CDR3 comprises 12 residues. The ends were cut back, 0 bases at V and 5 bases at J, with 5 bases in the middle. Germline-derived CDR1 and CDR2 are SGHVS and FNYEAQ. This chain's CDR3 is CASSLASHEQYF. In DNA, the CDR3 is TGTGCCAGCAGCTTAGCGTCCCACGAGCAGTACTTC.

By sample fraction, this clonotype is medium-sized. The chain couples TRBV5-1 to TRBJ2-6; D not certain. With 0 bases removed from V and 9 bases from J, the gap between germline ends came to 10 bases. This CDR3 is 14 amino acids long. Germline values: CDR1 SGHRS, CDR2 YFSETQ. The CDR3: CASSLEARSNVLTF. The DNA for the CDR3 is TGCGCCAGCAGCTTGGAGGCCAGAAGCAACGTCCTGACTTTC.

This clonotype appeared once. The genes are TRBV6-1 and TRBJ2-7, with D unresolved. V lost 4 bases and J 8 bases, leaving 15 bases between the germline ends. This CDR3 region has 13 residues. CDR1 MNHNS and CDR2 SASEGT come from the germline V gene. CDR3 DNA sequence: TGTGCCAGCAGTGGCACGGTACATGGCCAGCAGTACTTC. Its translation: CASSGTVHGQQYF.

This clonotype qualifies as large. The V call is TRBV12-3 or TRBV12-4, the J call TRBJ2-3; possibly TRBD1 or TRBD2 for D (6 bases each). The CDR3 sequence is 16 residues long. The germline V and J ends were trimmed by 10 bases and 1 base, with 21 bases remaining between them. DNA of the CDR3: TGTGCCATGATACCCACCTCGGGGGCTCGCACAGATACGCAGTATTTT. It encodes CAMIPTSGARTDTQYF.

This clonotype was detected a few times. CDR3 protein: CASSLGYEQYF. CDR3 sequence (DNA): TGTGCCAGCTCTTTGGGCTACGAGCAGTACTTC. The chain has TRBV25-1 and TRBJ2-7; D is ambiguous. The germline gives CDR1 MGHDK, CDR2 SYGVNS. The V end lost 8 bases, the J end lost 3 bases, and 8 bases lay between the germline ends. The CDR3 spans 11 residues.

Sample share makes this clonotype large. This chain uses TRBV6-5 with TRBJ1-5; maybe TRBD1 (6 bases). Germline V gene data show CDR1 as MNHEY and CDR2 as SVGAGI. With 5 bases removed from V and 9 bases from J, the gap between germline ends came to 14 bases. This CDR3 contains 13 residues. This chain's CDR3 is CASSAGGARPQHF. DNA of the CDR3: TGTGCCAGCAGTGCCGGGGGGGCTAGGCCCCAGCATTTT.